The 13 T cell receptor beta chains presented below share a single source sample, sequenced in a study of STAT5B mutations in CD4+ large granular lymphocyte leukemia. Generated by immunoSEQ multiplex PCR, the TCRdb table keeps only in-frame clones and is missing some. Of 30,000 to 40,000 clones detected, about 80% appear once; the ten largest clones hold 0.55%. Sequencing was carried out using CD4+ T cells from blood buffy coats. These receptors all stem from a human donor in good health.

The chain links TRBV18 to TRBJ1-5; maybe TRBD1 (6 bases). There are 16 residues in the CDR3. V was cut by 1 base and J by 7 bases, with 17 bases left in between. The germline V gene encodes CDR1 KGHSH and CDR2 LQKENI. CDR3: CASSPLRTGLYQPQHF. CDR3 sequence (DNA): TGTGCCAGCTCACCACTAAGAACAGGGCTCTACCAGCCCCAGCATTTT.

The chain recombines TRBV5-1 with TRBJ2-1; TRBD2 aligns across 9 bases. The CDR3 contains 14 residues. With 7 bases clipped from V and 7 bases from J, the junction kept 9 bases outside the gene matches. CDR1 is SGHRS and CDR2 is YFSETQ in the germline V gene. CDR3 amino acids: CASAVSGSYNEQFF. The DNA of the CDR3 is TGCGCCAGCGCCGTTAGCGGGAGTTATAATGAGCAGTTCTTC.

The rearrangement links TRBV5-1 to TRBJ2-3, with TRBD1 matching 9 bases. The ends lost 3 bases at V and 6 bases at J; junction bases unmatched: 5. Germline lookup yields CDR1 SGHRS and CDR2 YFSETQ. The CDR3 is made up of 14 amino acids. CDR3 region: CASSSDRGGDTQYF. DNA of the CDR3: TGCGCCAGCAGCTCCGACAGGGGGGGGGATACGCAGTATTTT.

The chain joins TRBV5-4 to TRBJ2-5, with 8 bases that match TRBD1. CDR3 length: 14 amino acids. After removal of 4 bases from V and 5 bases from J, the junction contained 7 bases not matched to a gene. Looked up from germline, CDR1 is SGHNT and CDR2 is YYREEE (reference sequence). The CDR3 DNA reads as TGTGCCAGCAGCCCGCGGACAGGGTGGGAGACCCAGTACTTC. Amino acids: CASSPRTGWETQYF.

The chain uses TRBV18 and TRBJ2-5; D is ambiguous. V lost 1 base to trimming and J lost 0 bases, with 9 bases between them. The CDR3 has 15 amino acids. Germline assignment: CDR1 KGHSH and CDR2 LQKENI. CDR3 amino acids: CASSPRTAYQETQYF. The CDR3 region has the DNA TGTGCCAGCTCACCACGCACAGCATACCAAGAGACCCAGTACTTC. Variable domain in full (rest from reference TRBV18 and TRBJ2-5): NAGVMQNPRHLVRRRGQEARLRCSPMKGHSHVYWYRQLPEEGLKFMVYLQKENIIDESGMPKERFSAEFPKEGPSILRIQQVVRGDSAAYFCASSPRTAYQETQYFGPGTRLLVL.

The chain couples TRBV5-4 to TRBJ1-6, with 9 bases that match TRBD1. Germline V gene lookup returns CDR1 SGHNT and CDR2 YYREEE (reference sequence). The V and J ends lost 4 bases and 9 bases, in that order; junction bases with no gene match: 5. This CDR3 is 14 amino acids long. The CDR3 region is CASSPGQGSSPLHF. CDR3 DNA: TGTGCCAGCAGCCCGGGACAGGGAAGTTCACCCCTCCACTTT.

This sequence joins TRBV9 and TRBJ1-5; D call uncertain. Between the trimmed V and J ends, which lost 3 bases and 6 bases, there was a span of 13 bases. CDR3 length equals 14 residues. CDR1 is SGDLS, CDR2 YYNGEE, per germline. CDR3 DNA sequence: TGTGCCAGCAGCGAAAAAGCTGGAGTTCAGCCCCAGCATTTT. Encoded protein: CASSEKAGVQPQHF.

This chain joins TRBV7-9 and TRBJ2-7; D gene unclear. The CDR3 consists of 13 residues. V dropped 3 bases and J dropped 2 bases, with 8 bases sitting between them. Germline V gene lookup returns CDR1 SEHNR and CDR2 FQNEAQ (reference sequence). CDR3 protein: CASSFLTTYEQYF. The CDR3 DNA reads as TGTGCCAGCAGCTTTCTGACCACCTACGAGCAGTACTTC.

V is TRBV10-3 and J is TRBJ1-1; 7 nucleotides line up with TRBD1. After removal of 6 bases from V and 1 base from J, the junction contained 5 bases not matched to a gene. Germline CDR1 and CDR2: ENHRY and SYGVKD. This CDR3 is built from 14 residues. Written as DNA, the CDR3 is TGTGCCATCAGGGGGCAGGGGGAGAACACTGAAGCTTTCTTT. Its protein is CAIRGQGENTEAFF.

The V gene is TRBV27, the J gene TRBJ2-3, with 14 bases identical to TRBD2. Trimming removed 6 bases from V and 3 bases from J; junction bases left unmatched: 5. Germline-derived CDR1 and CDR2 are MNHEY and SMNVEV (reference sequence). The CDR3 loop spans 16 amino acids. The CDR3 DNA is TGTGCCAGCAGGAGAGGACTAGCGGGAGGTACAGATACGCAGTATTTT. Translated, it gives CASRRGLAGGTDTQYF.

V and J are TRBV27 and TRBJ2-1; 12 positions agree with TRBD1. The trim removed 4 bases at V and 7 bases at J, leaving 5 bases unmatched. The CDR3 covers 15 residues. The germline V gene encodes CDR1 MNHEY and CDR2 SMNVEV (reference sequence). The CDR3 reads CASSSGTGGGNEQFF. The CDR3 DNA is TGTGCCAGCAGTTCCGGGACAGGGGGCGGAAATGAGCAGTTCTTC.

This chain connects TRBV7-6 to TRBJ2-7, with D possibly matching TRBD1 (6 bases). CDR3 size: 16 residues. Deletions cut 0 bases from V and 6 bases from J, with 18 bases between. Germline lookup yields CDR1 SGHVS and CDR2 FNYEAQ. In DNA form, the CDR3 reads TGTGCCAGCAGCTTAGCAGGGGGTCAGGGGTACGGCGAGCAGTACTTC. This translates into CASSLAGGQGYGEQYF.

The V and J genes are TRBV19 and TRBJ2-3; the D is unclear. Germline V CDR1 and CDR2: LNHDA, SQIVND (reference sequence). Deletions cut 5 bases from V and 1 base from J, with 7 bases between. The CDR3 runs to 13 residues. The CDR3 here is CASSAAGTDTQYF. The CDR3 region has the DNA TGTGCCAGTAGTGCGGCAGGCACAGATACGCAGTATTTT.